The clone carrying this TCR beta chain was seen a handful of times. The antigen remains unidentified. The source of the sample is a study of CD8 T cells in ankylosing spondylitis. Notes on the study in general: CD8+ disease-linked clones were present at relatively low frequencies in blood. A motif in TCR beta, a set of seven to nine highly homologous variants, appeared characteristic of ankylosing spondylitis blood. Certain motif variants had earlier appeared in reactive arthritis synovial fluid and blood. Matched synovial fluid from ankylosing spondylitis patients was reported to be enriched for disease-linked clones.

Quantitative barcoded 5'-RACE was used to prepare TCR beta libraries. TCRdb passed the 5' RACE reads through MiXCR, listing each CDR3 protein once. The sample contains about 220,000 distinct CDR3 sequences, approximately 16% of which appear only once. CDR1 and CDR2 (germline): GTSNPN, SVGIG (reference sequence). V shed 0 bases and J shed 0 bases, with 11 bases lying between them. CDR3 length: 16 residues. The chain has TRBV30 and TRBJ2-2; possibly TRBD2 for D (6 bases). The clonotype originates from a male donor with ankylosing spondylitis. Sequenced: blood, either unsorted or a sorted T cell fraction (not recorded which). The CDR3 spells CAWSVYGGANTGELFF. The CDR3 bases are TGTGCCTGGAGTGTGTACGGGGGAGCGAACACCGGGGAGCTGTTTTTT.